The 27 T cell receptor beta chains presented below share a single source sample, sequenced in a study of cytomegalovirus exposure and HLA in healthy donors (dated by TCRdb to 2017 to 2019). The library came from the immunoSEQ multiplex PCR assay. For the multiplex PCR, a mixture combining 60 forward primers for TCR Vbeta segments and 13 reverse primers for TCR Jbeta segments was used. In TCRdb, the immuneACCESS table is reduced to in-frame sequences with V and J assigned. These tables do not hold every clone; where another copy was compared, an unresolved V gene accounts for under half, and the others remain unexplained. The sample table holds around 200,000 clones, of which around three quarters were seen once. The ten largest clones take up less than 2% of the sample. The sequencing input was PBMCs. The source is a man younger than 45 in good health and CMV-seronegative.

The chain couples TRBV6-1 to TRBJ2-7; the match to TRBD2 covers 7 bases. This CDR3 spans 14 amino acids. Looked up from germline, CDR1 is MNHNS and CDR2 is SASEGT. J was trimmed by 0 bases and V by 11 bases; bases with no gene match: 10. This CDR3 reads CALREGWYSYEQYF. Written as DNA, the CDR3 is TGTGCCCTCAGGGAGGGATGGTACTCCTACGAGCAGTACTTC.

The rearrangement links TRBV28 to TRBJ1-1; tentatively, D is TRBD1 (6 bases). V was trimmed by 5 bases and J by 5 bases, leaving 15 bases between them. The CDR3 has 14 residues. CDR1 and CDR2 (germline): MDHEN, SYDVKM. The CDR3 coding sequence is TGTGCCAGCAGTCCCACAGGGTTGATGACTGAAGCTTTCTTT. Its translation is CASSPTGLMTEAFF.

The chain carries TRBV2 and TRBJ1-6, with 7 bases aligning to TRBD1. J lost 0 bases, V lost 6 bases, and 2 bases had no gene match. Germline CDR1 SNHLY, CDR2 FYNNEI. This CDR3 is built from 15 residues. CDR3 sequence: CASRGQSSYNSPLHF. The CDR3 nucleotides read TGTGCCAGCAGGGGACAGAGCTCCTATAATTCACCCCTCCACTTT.

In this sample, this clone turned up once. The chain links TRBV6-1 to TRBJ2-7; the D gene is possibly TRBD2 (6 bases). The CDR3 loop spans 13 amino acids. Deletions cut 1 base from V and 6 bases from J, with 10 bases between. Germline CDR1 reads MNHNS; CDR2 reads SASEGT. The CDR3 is CASSEVEAGEQYF. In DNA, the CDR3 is TGTGCCAGCAGTGAAGTAGAAGCGGGCGAGCAGTACTTC.

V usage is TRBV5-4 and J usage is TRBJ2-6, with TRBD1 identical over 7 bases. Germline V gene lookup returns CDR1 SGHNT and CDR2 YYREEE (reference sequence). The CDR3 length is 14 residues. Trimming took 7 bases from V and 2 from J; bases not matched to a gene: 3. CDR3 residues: CASWTGPGANVLTF. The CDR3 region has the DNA TGTGCCAGCTGGACAGGCCCTGGGGCCAACGTCCTGACTTTC.

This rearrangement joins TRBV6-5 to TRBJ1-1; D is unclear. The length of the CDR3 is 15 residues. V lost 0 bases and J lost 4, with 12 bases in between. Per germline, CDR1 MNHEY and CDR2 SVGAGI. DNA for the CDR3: TGTGCCAGCAGTTACTCGAGCGGTGGGAGCACTGAAGCTTTCTTT. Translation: CASSYSSGGSTEAFF.

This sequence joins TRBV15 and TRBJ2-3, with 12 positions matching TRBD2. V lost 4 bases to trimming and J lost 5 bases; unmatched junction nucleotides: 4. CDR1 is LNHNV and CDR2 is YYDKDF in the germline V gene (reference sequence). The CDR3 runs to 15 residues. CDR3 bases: TGTGCCACCAGCAAGTCACTAGCGGGAGGAGATACGCAGTATTTT. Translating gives CATSKSLAGGDTQYF.

CDR3 coding DNA: TGTGCCAGCAGCCTCCGGAGACTAGCGGGAGGCTCCTACGAGCAGTACTTC. Its protein is CASSLRRLAGGSYEQYF. The chain links TRBV7-8 to TRBJ2-7, with 13 bases identical to TRBD2. Trimming at V came to 5 bases and at J to 0 bases, leaving 7 bases not matched to a gene. The germline gives CDR1 SGHVS, CDR2 FQNEAQ. The CDR3 consists of 17 residues.

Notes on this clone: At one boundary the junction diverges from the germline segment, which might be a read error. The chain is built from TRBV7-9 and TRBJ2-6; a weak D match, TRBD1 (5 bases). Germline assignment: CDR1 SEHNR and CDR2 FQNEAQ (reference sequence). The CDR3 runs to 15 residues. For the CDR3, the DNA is TGTGCCAGCAGCTTATCCAGGTCTGGGGCCAACGTCCCGACTTTC. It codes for CASSLSRSGANVPTF.

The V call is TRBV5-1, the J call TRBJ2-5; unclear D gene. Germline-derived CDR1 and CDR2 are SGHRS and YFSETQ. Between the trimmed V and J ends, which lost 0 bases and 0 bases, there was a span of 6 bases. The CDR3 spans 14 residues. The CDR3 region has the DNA TGCGCCAGCAGCTTGGGGGCTAACCAAGAGACCCAGTACTTC. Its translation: CASSLGANQETQYF.

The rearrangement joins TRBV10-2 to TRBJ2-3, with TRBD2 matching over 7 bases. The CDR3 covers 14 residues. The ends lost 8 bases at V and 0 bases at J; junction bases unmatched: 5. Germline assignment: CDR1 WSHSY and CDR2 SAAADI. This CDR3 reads CASLAASSTDTQYF. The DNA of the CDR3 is TGCGCCAGCCTAGCGGCGTCTAGCACAGATACGCAGTATTTT.

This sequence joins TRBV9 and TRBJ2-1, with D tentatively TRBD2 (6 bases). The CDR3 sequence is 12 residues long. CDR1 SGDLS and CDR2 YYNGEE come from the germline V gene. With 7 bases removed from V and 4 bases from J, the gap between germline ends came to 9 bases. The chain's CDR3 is CASGLTYNEQFF. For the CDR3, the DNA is TGTGCCAGCGGACTAACTTACAATGAGCAGTTCTTC.

This chain's CDR3 is CASSSPTRGSRYGYTF. CDR3 DNA: TGCGCCAGCAGCAGCCCTACCCGGGGGTCGAGGTATGGCTACACCTTC. This chain joins TRBV4-1 and TRBJ1-2, with D possibly matching TRBD1 (5 bases). V lost 5 bases and J 5 bases, leaving 21 bases between the germline ends. There are 16 residues in the CDR3. Germline CDR1 MGHRA, CDR2 YSYEKL.

CDR3 nucleotide sequence: TGTGCCAGCAGGCGAGACTTCCGTTCTAGCGGGAGGTGGGCTGAGCAGTTCTTC. This translates into CASRRDFRSSGRWAEQFF. The chain recombines TRBV7-2 with TRBJ2-1; 11 bases agree with TRBD2. The CDR3 length is 18 residues. Germline V gene sequence: CDR1 SGHTA, CDR2 FQGNSA. With V trimmed by 6 bases and J by 9 bases, 19 bases remained unmatched.

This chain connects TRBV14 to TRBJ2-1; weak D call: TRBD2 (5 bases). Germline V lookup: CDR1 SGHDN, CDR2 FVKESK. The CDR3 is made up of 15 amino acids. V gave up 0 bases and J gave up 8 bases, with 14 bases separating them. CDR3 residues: CASSQELAGQDEQFF. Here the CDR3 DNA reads TGTGCCAGCAGCCAAGAACTCGCGGGCCAGGATGAGCAGTTCTTC.

The CDR3 DNA reads TGTGCCAGCAGTCCAATCCGCCGGGACACGGGAACCGGGGAGCTGTTTTTT. Protein product: CASSPIRRDTGTGELFF. This chain uses TRBV27 with TRBJ2-2, with D possibly TRBD1 on 6 matching bases. V was trimmed by 5 bases and J by 5 bases, leaving 21 bases between them. CDR1 MNHEY and CDR2 SMNVEV come from the germline V gene (reference sequence). This CDR3 comprises 17 residues.

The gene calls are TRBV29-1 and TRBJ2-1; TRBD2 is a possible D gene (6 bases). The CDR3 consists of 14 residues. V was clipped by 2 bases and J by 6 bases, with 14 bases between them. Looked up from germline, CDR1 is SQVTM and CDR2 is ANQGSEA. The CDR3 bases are TGCAGCGTTGAAAGGAGCGGAGGGTTCAATGAGCAGTTCTTC. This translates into CSVERSGGFNEQFF.

In DNA form, the CDR3 reads TGCAGCGTTGTCCCAGCGGGAGAAGGGGAGACCCAGTACTTC. It specifies CSVVPAGEGETQYF. The chain combines TRBV29-1 with TRBJ2-5; 8 nucleotides match TRBD2. V shed 4 bases, J shed 5 bases, and the junction held 9 bases outside the gene matches. The CDR3 has 14 residues. CDR1 is SQVTM and CDR2 is ANQGSEA in the germline V gene.

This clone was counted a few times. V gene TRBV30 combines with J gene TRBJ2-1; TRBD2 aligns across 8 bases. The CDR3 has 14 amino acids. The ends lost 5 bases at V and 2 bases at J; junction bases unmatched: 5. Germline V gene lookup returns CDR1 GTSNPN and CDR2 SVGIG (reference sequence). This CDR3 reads CAWCSGITYNEQFF. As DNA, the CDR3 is TGTGCCTGGTGTAGCGGGATCACCTACAATGAGCAGTTCTTC.

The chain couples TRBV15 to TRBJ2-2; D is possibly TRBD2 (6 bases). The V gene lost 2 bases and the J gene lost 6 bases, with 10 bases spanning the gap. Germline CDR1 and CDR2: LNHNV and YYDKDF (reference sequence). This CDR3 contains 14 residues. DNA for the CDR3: TGTGCCACCAGCAGAAGGAGGGAACCCGGGGAGCTGTTTTTT. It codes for CATSRRREPGELFF.

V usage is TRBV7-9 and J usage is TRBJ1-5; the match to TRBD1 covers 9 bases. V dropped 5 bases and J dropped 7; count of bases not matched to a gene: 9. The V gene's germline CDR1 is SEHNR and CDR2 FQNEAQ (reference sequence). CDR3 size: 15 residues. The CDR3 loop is CASSPRGQGGQPQHF. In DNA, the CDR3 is TGTGCCAGCAGCCCGAGGGGACAGGGAGGACAGCCCCAGCATTTT.

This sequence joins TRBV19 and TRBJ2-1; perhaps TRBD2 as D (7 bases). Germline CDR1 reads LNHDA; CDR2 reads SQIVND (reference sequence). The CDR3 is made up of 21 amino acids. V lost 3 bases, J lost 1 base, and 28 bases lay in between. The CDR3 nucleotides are TGTGCCAGTAGTATGCCCGGTCTGAGGGGGAGGGCCGATCAGTCCTACAATGAGCAGTTCTTC. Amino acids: CASSMPGLRGRADQSYNEQFF.

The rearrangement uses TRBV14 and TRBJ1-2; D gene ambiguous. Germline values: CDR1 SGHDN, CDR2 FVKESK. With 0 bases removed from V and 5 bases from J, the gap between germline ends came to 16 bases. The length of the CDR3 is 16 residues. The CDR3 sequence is CASSQDKNPTRYGYTF. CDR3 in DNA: TGTGCCAGCAGCCAAGATAAGAACCCGACGAGGTATGGCTACACCTTC.

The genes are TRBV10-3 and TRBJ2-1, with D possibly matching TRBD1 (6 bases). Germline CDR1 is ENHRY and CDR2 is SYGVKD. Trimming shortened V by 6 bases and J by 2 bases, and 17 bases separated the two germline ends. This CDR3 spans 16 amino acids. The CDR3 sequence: CAIRLNGGSTYNEQFF. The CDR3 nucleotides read TGTGCCATCAGGCTCAATGGGGGCTCTACCTACAATGAGCAGTTCTTC.

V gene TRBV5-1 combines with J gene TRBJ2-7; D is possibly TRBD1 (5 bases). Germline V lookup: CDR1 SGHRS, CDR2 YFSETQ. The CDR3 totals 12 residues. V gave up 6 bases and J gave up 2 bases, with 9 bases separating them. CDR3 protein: CASTADTYEQYF. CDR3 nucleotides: TGCGCCAGCACGGCGGACACCTACGAGCAGTACTTC.

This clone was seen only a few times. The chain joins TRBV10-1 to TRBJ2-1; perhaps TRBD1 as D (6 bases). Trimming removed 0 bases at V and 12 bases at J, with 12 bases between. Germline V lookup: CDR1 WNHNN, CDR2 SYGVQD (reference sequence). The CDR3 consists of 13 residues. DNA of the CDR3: TGCGCCAGCAGTGAGTCGACAGGCCTGGGGCAGTTCTTC. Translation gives CASSESTGLGQFF.

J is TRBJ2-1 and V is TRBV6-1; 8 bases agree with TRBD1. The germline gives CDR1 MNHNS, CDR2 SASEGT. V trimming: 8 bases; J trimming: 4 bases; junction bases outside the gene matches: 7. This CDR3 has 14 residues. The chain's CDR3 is CASRLGQEYNEQFF. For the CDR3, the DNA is TGTGCCAGCCGTTTGGGACAGGAGTACAATGAGCAGTTCTTC.